This T cell receptor beta chain was sequenced during a study of CD4 T cells in relation to SARS-CoV-2 and coronaviruses. The unexposed donors gave CD4+ T cells in about 2010-2018, prior to COVID-19. After more than eight days of culture, CD4+ T cells were isolated. Remarks on this clone: Its cognate antigen is unknown.

CDR1 is MNHEY, CDR2 SVGEGT, per germline. Trimming took off 2 bases at V and 1 base at J, with 6 bases between the two ends. This CDR3 is built from 14 residues. Generated by immunoSEQ multiplex PCR, the TCRdb table keeps only in-frame clones and is missing some. This sample has about 29,000 clones, with more than 75% found just once. Specimen: CD4+ T cells from PBMCs, cultured in vitro. This clonotype originated in a human donor in good health. The chain is built from TRBV6-2 or TRBV6-3 and TRBJ1-5; no clear D. CDR3 sequence (DNA): TGTGCCAGCAGTTACATGGGCAGCAATCAGCCCCAGCATTTT. Protein: CASSYMGSNQPQHF.